The 18 T cell receptor beta chains given below trace back to one sample, sequenced in a study of blood T cell repertoires in COVID-19. Only in-frame clones appear in the TCRdb table, and some are missing; sequencing was by immunoSEQ multiplex PCR. The repertoire holds some 520,000 clones, with roughly nine tenths as singletons. Sequenced sample: peripheral blood. The receptors originated from a man aged 18 to 29 with COVID-19, enrolled during active disease.

This sequence joins TRBV3-1 (or the pseudogene TRBV3-2) and TRBJ1-2; no reliable D call. Trimming removed 1 base at V and 8 bases at J, with 5 bases between. Germline CDR1 LGHDT, CDR2 YNNKEL (reference sequence). The CDR3 runs to 11 residues. This chain's CDR3 is CASSQGKGYTF. The CDR3 DNA follows: TGTGCCAGCAGCCAAGGTAAAGGCTACACCTTC.

The chain is built from TRBV4-1 and TRBJ1-3; 9 bases match TRBD1. The V gene end was trimmed by 4 bases and the J gene end by 4 bases; junction bases not matched to a gene: 8. The CDR3 contains 16 residues. Germline V gene lookup returns CDR1 MGHRA and CDR2 YSYEKL. CDR3 DNA: TGCGCCAGCAGCCTTCCTGGGACAGGGAGGGGAAACACCATATATTTT. Amino acids: CASSLPGTGRGNTIYF.

This clone was counted only a few times. CDR3 region: CASSLVAGPLNTEAFF. The CDR3 bases are TGTGCCAGCAGCTTAGTGGCAGGGCCTTTGAACACTGAAGCTTTCTTT. This chain joins TRBV11-2 and TRBJ1-1, with a tentative D call TRBD1 (5 bases). Germline CDR1 reads SGHAT; CDR2 reads FQNNGV. Trimming shortened V by 1 base and J by 0 bases, and 12 bases separated the two germline ends. CDR3 length equals 16 residues.

The gene calls are TRBV5-1 and TRBJ2-5, with 10 bases that match TRBD2. Losses at the gene ends were 5 bases for V and 3 bases for J; bases not matched to a gene: 7. Looked up from germline, CDR1 is SGHRS and CDR2 is YFSETQ. The CDR3 loop spans 15 amino acids. The CDR3: CASRVVTSGKETQYF. The CDR3 DNA reads TGCGCCAGCAGAGTTGTAACTAGCGGGAAAGAGACCCAGTACTTC.

Note on this clone: Within the sample, other DNA sequences also encode this same CDR3. The chain combines TRBV12-3 or TRBV12-4 with TRBJ2-1; D unclear. The CDR3 spans 11 residues. Deletions cut 4 bases from V and 7 bases from J, with 5 bases between. The CDR3 is CASSSGNEQFF. CDR3 nucleotides: TGTGCCAGCAGTTCCGGGAATGAGCAGTTCTTC.

The J gene is TRBJ2-3, the V gene TRBV9; D is ambiguous. Germline V gene sequence: CDR1 SGDLS, CDR2 YYNGEE. The germline V and J ends were trimmed by 0 bases and 6 bases, with 5 bases remaining between them. The CDR3 totals 12 residues. CDR3 sequence reads: CASSVARDTQYF. For the CDR3, the DNA is TGTGCCAGCAGCGTAGCCCGGGATACGCAGTATTTT.

This clone was picked up one time. The chain joins TRBV5-1 to TRBJ2-7; 9 positions match TRBD1. This CDR3 is 15 amino acids long. The V segment lost 3 bases and the J segment 2 bases; nucleotides outside the gene matches: 6. Germline CDR1 reads SGHRS; CDR2 reads YFSETQ. CDR3 amino acids: CASSSGTGRTYEQYF. CDR3 DNA sequence: TGCGCCAGCAGCTCCGGGACAGGGCGCACCTACGAGCAGTACTTC. Full variable domain (rest looked up from reference TRBV5-1 and TRBJ2-7): KAGVTQTPRYLIKTRGQQVTLSCSPISGHRSVSWYQQTPGQGLQFLFEYFSETQRNKGNFPGRFSGRQFSNSRSEMNVSTLELGDSALYLCASSSGTGRTYEQYFGPGTRLTVT.

The chain is built from TRBV12-3 or TRBV12-4 and TRBJ2-6, with 9 bases identical to TRBD1. The CDR3 contains 13 residues. V trimming: 2 bases; J trimming: 13 bases; junction bases outside the gene matches: 3. Here the CDR3 reads CASSLTGGLVLTF. The CDR3, as DNA: TGTGCCAGCAGTTTAACAGGGGGCCTTGTCCTGACTTTC.

This rearrangement joins TRBV10-1 to TRBJ2-7; TRBD1 matches at 7 bases. The CDR3 length is 13 residues. From germline, CDR1 is WNHNN and CDR2 SYGVQD (reference sequence). V lost 2 bases to trimming and J lost 9 bases; unmatched junction nucleotides: 7. CDR3 sequence reads: CASSERQGRGQYF. The CDR3 nucleotides read TGCGCCAGCAGTGAGAGACAGGGTCGCGGGCAGTACTTC.

V and J are TRBV11-3 and TRBJ2-1, with D tentatively TRBD2 (5 bases). The V end lost 5 bases, the J end lost 2 bases, and 7 bases lay between the germline ends. The CDR3 extends over 13 amino acids. In germline, CDR1 is SGHNT, CDR2 YENEEA. The chain's CDR3 is CASSTGAYNEQFF. The CDR3 DNA sequence: TGTGCCAGCAGCACCGGGGCCTACAATGAGCAGTTCTTC.

The rearrangement uses TRBV5-6 and TRBJ1-1; 7 bases agree with TRBD1. The CDR3 loop spans 14 amino acids. The J segment lost 1 base and the V segment lost 4 bases, leaving 4 bases of the junction unmatched. Germline values: CDR1 SGHDT, CDR2 YYEEEE. The CDR3 protein is CASSTGTANTEAFF. In DNA, the CDR3 is TGTGCCAGCAGCACCGGGACAGCGAACACTGAAGCTTTCTTT.

This rearrangement joins TRBV5-1 to TRBJ2-5; 7 nucleotides agree with TRBD1. Germline V lookup: CDR1 SGHRS, CDR2 YFSETQ. Trimming cost V 3 bases and J 4 bases; bases outside gene matches: 6. This CDR3 has 14 amino acids. The DNA of the CDR3 is TGCGCCAGCAGCTATAACAGGGGAACAGAGACCCAGTACTTC. Amino acid sequence: CASSYNRGTETQYF.

The genes are TRBV7-8 and TRBJ1-2, with unresolved D. V was trimmed by 5 bases and J by 4 bases, leaving 11 bases between them. The length of the CDR3 is 13 residues. Per the germline V gene, CDR1 is SGHVS and CDR2 is FQNEAQ. DNA of the CDR3: TGTGCCAGCAGCCCCCGGGATAGCTATGGCTACACCTTC. Protein sequence: CASSPRDSYGYTF.

The rearrangement links TRBV19 to TRBJ1-1; D gene uncertain. The CDR3 is 14 residues long. CDR1 is LNHDA, CDR2 SQIVND, per germline (reference sequence). Between the trimmed V and J ends, which lost 3 bases and 1 base, there was a span of 9 bases. The CDR3 DNA is TGTGCCAGTAGTATGCGACACAAGAACACTGAAGCTTTCTTT. Protein product: CASSMRHKNTEAFF.

V is TRBV19 and J is TRBJ2-2; 10 nucleotides line up with TRBD2. In germline, CDR1 is LNHDA, CDR2 SQIVND (reference sequence). The CDR3 has 18 amino acids. V gave up 0 bases and J gave up 9 bases; unmatched junction bases: 13. In DNA form, the CDR3 reads TGTGCCAGTAGTATAGATCCACATCAGCGGGAGGGCCCCCGGGAGCTGTTTTTT. Amino acid sequence: CASSIDPHQREGPRELFF. The full variable domain, with the rest looked up from reference TRBV19 and TRBJ2-2, is DGGITQSPKYLFRKEGQNVTLSCEQNLNHDAMYWYRQDPGQGLRLIYYSQIVNDFQKGDIAEGYSVSREKKESFPLTVTSAQKNPTAFYLCASSIDPHQREGPRELFFGEGSRLTVL.

This clone has a single count. The rearrangement joins TRBV4-1 to TRBJ2-5, with TRBD1 identical over 8 bases. Germline assignment: CDR1 MGHRA and CDR2 YSYEKL. With 1 base clipped from V and 1 base from J, the junction kept 14 bases outside the gene matches. This CDR3 contains 19 residues. The CDR3 DNA reads as TGCGCCAGCAGCCAAGGATGGGCCCCGGGACAGGCATCCCAAGAGACCCAGTACTTC. Residues: CASSQGWAPGQASQETQYF.

The count of this clone is one. The J gene is TRBJ1-4, the V gene TRBV18; D ambiguous. V was pared by 2 bases and J by 0 bases, with 13 bases between. CDR3 length equals 17 residues. Germline V gives CDR1 KGHSH, CDR2 LQKENI. CDR3 protein: CASSPASRGATNEKLFF. In DNA, the CDR3 is TGTGCCAGCTCACCAGCGTCGCGGGGAGCAACTAATGAAAAACTGTTTTTT.

V gene TRBV3-1 (or the pseudogene TRBV3-2) combines with J gene TRBJ2-1; TRBD1 matches at 10 bases. The germline V gene encodes CDR1 LGHDT and CDR2 YNNKEL (reference sequence). This CDR3 contains 16 residues. J gave up 6 bases and V 0 bases, and 5 bases lay outside the gene matches. CDR3: CASSQETGGIFNEQFF. The DNA for the CDR3 is TGTGCCAGCAGCCAAGAGACAGGGGGCATTTTCAATGAGCAGTTCTTC.